This TCR beta chain comes out of a study of TIL therapy for anti-PD-1-resistant metastatic lung cancer. Study-level information: Median patient age was 54, ranging about 35-85 years. By whole-exome sequencing, median non-synonymous tumor mutation burden was roughly 1.6 mutations per megabase. Study results and caveats: Patients were highly selected, enriched for treatment-naive, never-smoker and oncogene-addicted cases.

Time point meaning: pre-treatment sample, taken before nivolumab and TIL therapy. Concerning this clone itself: Antigen specificity is unknown.

The libraries were made with immunoSEQ v3. Here immunoSEQ multiplex PCR was the method, and the copy in TCRdb shows in-frame clones only, minus some. The sample lists just over 45,000 clones, 79% occurring once. This CDR3 has 15 amino acids. V lost 7 bases and J 0 bases, leaving 13 bases between the germline ends. Germline V gene sequence: CDR1 MDHEN, CDR2 SYDVKM. The clonotype originates from a man between 70 and 80 years old with non-small cell lung cancer. J is TRBJ1-3 and V is TRBV28; D is unresolved. Source: blood, taken at baseline. In DNA form, the CDR3 reads TGTGCCAGCATCCGAGGACCAAACTCTGGAAACACCATATATTTT. This encodes CASIRGPNSGNTIYF.